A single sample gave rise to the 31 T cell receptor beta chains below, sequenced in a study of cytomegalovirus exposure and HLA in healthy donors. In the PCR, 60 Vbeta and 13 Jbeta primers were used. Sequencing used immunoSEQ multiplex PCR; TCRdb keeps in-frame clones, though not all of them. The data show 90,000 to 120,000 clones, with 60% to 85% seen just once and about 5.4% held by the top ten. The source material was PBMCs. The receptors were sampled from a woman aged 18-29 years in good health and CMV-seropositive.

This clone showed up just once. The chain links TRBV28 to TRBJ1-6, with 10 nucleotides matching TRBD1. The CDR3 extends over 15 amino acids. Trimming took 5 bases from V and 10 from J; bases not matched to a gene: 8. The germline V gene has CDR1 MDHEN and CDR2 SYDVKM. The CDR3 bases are TGTGCCAGCAGTCCCCTCGGACAGGGGGAATCACCCCTCCACTTT. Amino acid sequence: CASSPLGQGESPLHF.

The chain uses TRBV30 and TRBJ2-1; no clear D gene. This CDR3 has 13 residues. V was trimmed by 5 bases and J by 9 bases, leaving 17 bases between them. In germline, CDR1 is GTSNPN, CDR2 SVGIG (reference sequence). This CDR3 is CAWDFFTGSEQFF. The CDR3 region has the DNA TGTGCCTGGGACTTTTTTACCGGAAGTGAGCAGTTCTTC.

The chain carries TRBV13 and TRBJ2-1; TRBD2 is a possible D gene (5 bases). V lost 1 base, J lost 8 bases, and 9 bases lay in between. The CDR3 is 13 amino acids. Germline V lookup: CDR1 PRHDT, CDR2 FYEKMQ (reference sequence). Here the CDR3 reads CASSLVLEDEQFF. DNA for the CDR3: TGTGCCAGCAGCTTAGTATTGGAGGATGAGCAGTTCTTC.

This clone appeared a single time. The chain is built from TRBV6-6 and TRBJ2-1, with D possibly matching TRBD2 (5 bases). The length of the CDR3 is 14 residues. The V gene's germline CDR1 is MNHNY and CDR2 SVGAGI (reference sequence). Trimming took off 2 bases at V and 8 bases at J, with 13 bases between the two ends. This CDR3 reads CASSYNLGSYEQFF. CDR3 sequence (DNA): TGTGCCAGCAGTTACAACCTTGGGAGTTATGAGCAGTTCTTC.

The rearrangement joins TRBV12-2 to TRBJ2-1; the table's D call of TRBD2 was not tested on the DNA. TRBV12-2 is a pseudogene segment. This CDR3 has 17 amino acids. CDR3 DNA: TGTGCAAGTCGCGCCCCCGTCGGGACTAGCAGTCTACATGAGCAGTTCTTC. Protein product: CASRAPVGTSSLHEQFF.

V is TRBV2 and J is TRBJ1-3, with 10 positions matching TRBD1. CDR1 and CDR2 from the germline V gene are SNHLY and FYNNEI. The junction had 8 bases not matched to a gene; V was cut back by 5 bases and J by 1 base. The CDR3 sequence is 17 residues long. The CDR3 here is CASSRTGGEVSGNTIYF. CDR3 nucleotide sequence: TGTGCCAGCAGTAGGACAGGGGGGGAAGTATCTGGAAACACCATATATTTT.

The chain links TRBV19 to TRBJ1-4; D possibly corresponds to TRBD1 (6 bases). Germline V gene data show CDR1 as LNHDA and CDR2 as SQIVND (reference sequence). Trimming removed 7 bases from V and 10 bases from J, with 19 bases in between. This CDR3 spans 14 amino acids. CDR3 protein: CASINDRSSVKLFF. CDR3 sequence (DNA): TGTGCCAGTATCAACGACAGGTCCTCCGTAAAACTGTTTTTT. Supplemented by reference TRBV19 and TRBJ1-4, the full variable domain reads DGGITQSPKYLFRKEGQNVTLSCEQNLNHDAMYWYRQDPGQGLRLIYYSQIVNDFQKGDIAEGYSVSREKKESFPLTVTSAQKNPTAFYLCASINDRSSVKLFFGSGTQLSVL.

CDR3 in amino acids: CASSQDIREFGNEQFF. In nucleotides, the CDR3 is TGTGCCAGCAGCCAAGATATCCGGGAGTTCGGCAATGAGCAGTTCTTC. The gene calls are TRBV4-2 and TRBJ2-1; a weak D match, TRBD2 (6 bases). The CDR3 extends over 16 amino acids. Trimming removed 0 bases from V and 6 bases from J, with 15 bases in between. Germline CDR1 and CDR2: LGHNA and YNFKEQ.

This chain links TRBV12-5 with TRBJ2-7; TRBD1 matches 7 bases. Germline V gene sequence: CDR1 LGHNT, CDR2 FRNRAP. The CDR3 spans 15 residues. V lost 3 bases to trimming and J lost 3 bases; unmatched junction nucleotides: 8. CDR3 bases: TGTGCTAGTGGTTTTTCCTTCAGGACAGGCTACGAGCAGTACTTC. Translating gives CASGFSFRTGYEQYF.

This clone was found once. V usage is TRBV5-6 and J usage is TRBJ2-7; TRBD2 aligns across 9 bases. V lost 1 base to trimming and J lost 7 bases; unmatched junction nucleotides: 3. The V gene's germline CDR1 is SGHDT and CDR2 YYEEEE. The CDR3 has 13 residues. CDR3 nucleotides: TGTGCCAGCAGCTTGCAAGCGGGAGGTGAGCAGTACTTC. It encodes CASSLQAGGEQYF.

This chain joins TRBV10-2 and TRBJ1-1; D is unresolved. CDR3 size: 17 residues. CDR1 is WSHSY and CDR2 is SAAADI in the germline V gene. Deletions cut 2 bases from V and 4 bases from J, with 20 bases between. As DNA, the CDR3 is TGCGCCAGCAGTGAGAGGAGGTTGTCCGGACGCGGCACTGAAGCTTTCTTT. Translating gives CASSERRLSGRGTEAFF.

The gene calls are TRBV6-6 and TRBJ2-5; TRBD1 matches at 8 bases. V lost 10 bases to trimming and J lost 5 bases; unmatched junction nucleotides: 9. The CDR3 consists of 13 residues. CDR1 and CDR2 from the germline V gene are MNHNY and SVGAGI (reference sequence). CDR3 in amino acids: CATGTGGTETQYF. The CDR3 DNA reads TGTGCCACCGGGACAGGAGGAACGGAGACCCAGTACTTC.

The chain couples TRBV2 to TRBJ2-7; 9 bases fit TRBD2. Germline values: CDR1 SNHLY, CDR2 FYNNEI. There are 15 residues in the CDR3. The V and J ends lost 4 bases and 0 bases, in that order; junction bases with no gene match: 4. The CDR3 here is CASSGRLAVSYEQYF. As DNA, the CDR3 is TGTGCCAGCAGTGGGCGACTAGCGGTCTCCTACGAGCAGTACTTC.

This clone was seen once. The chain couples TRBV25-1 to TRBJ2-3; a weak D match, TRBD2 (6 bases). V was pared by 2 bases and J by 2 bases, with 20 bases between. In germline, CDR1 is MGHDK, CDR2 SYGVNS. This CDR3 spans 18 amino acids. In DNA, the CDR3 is TGTGCCAGCAGTGAAAGAATATTCGGGAGAGTGGACACAGATACGCAGTATTTT. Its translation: CASSERIFGRVDTDTQYF.

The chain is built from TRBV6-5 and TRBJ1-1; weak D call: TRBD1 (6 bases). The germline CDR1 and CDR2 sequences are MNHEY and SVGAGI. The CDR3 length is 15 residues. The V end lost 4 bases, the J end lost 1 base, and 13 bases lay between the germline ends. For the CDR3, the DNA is TGTGCCAGCAGTTCGGACCGGGACAAGAACACTGAAGCTTTCTTT. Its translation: CASSSDRDKNTEAFF.

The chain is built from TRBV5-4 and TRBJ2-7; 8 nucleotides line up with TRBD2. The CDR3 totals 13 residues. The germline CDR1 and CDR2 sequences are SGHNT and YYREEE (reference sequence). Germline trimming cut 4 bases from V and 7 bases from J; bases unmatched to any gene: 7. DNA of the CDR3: TGTGCCAGCAGCACCGGGAGGGCCGGGGAGCAGTACTTC. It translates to CASSTGRAGEQYF.

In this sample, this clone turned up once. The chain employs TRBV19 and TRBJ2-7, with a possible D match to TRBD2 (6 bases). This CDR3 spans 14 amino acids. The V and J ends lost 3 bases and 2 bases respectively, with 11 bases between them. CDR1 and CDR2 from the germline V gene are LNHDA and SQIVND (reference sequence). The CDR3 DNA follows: TGTGCCAGTAGTATTCCCGGGAGCACCTACGAGCAGTACTTC. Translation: CASSIPGSTYEQYF.

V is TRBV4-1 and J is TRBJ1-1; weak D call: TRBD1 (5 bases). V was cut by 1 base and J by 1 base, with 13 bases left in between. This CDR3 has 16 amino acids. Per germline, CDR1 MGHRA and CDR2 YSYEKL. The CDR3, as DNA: TGCGCCAGCAGCCAAGTTTCGACAGCATCGAACACTGAAGCTTTCTTT. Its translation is CASSQVSTASNTEAFF.

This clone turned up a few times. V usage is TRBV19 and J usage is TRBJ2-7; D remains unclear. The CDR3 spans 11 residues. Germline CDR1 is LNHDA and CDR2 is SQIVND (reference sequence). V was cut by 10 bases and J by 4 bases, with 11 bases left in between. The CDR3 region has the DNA TGTGCCACTAGGACCGGGTACGAGCAGTACTTC. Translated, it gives CATRTGYEQYF.

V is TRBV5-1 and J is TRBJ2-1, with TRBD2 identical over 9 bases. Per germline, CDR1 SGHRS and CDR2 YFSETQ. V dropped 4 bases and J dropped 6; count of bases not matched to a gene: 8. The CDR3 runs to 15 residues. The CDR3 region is CASSPRTSEFNEQFF. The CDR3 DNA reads TGCGCCAGCAGCCCTAGGACTAGCGAGTTCAATGAGCAGTTCTTC.

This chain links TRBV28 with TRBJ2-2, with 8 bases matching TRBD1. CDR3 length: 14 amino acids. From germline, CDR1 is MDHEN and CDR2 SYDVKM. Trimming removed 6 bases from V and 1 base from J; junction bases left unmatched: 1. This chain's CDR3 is CASRQGGNTGELFF. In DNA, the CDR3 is TGTGCCAGCAGACAGGGGGGGAACACCGGGGAGCTGTTTTTT.

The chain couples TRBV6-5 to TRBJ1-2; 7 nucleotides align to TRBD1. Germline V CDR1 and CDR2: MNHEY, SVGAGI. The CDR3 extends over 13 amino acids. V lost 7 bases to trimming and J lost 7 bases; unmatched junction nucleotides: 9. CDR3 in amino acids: CASTSTGLVGYTF. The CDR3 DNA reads TGTGCCAGCACCTCGACAGGGTTGGTTGGCTACACCTTC.

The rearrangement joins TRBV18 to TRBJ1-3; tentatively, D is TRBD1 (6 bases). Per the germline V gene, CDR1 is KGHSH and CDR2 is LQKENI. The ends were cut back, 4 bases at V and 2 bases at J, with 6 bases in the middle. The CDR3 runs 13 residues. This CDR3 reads CASSRTAGNTIYF. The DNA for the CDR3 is TGTGCCAGCTCACGGACAGCTGGAAACACCATATATTTT.

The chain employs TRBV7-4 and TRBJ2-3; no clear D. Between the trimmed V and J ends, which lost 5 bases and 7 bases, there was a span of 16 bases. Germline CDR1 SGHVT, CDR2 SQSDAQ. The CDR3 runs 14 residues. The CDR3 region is CASSVSRPLNTQYF. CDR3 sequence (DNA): TGTGCCAGCAGCGTTAGCCGTCCGCTCAATACGCAGTATTTT.

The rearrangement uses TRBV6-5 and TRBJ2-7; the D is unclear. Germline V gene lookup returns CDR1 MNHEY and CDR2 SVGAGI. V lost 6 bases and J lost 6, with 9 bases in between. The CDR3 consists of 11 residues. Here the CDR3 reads CASRSYSEQYF. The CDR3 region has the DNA TGTGCCAGCAGGTCGTACAGCGAGCAGTACTTC.

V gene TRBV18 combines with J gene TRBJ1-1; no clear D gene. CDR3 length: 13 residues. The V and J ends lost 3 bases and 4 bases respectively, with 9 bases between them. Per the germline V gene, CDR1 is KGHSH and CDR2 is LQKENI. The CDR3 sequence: CASSPIEGTEAFF. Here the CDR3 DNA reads TGTGCCAGCTCACCCATAGAGGGCACTGAAGCTTTCTTT.

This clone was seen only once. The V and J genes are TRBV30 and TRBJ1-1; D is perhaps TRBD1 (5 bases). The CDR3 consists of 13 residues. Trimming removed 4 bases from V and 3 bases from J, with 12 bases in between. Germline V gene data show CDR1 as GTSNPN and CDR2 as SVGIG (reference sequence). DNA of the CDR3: TGTGCCTGGAATAGAGGGGACTACACTGAAGCTTTCTTT. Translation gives CAWNRGDYTEAFF.

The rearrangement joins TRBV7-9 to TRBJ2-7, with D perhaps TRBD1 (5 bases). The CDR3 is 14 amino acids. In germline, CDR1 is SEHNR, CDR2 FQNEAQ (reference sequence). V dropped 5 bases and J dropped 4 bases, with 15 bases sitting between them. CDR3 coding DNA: TGTGCCAGCAGCGGTGGGGCCGCGGCTTACGAGCAGTACTTC. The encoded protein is CASSGGAAAYEQYF.

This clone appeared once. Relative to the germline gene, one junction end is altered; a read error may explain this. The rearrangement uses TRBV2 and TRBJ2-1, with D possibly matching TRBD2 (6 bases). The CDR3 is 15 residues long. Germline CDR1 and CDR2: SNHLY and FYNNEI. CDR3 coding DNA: TGTGCCAGCAGGGCCATGGTGGGAGGAGACAATGAGCAGCTCTTC. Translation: CASRAMVGGDNEQLF.

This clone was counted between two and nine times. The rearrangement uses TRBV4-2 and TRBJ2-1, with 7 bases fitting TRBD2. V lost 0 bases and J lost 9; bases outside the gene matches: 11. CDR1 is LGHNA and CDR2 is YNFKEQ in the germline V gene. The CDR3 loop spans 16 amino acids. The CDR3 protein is CASSQDLMTSLGEQFF. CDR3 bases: TGTGCCAGCAGCCAAGATCTCATGACTAGCTTAGGTGAGCAGTTCTTC.

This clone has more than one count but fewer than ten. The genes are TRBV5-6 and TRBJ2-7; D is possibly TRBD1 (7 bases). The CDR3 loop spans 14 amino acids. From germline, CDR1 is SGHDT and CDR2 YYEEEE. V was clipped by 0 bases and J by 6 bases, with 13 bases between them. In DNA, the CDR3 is TGTGCCAGCAGCTTGGGGCAGGGGGGTCTCGAGCAGTACTTC. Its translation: CASSLGQGGLEQYF.